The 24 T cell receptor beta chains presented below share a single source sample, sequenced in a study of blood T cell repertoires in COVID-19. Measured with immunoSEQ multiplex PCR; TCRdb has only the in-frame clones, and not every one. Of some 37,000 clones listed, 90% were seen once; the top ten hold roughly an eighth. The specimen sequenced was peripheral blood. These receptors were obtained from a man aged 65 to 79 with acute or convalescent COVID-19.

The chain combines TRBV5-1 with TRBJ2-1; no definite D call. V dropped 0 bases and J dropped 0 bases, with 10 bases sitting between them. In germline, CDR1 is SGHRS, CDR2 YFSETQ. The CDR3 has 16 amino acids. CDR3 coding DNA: TGCGCCAGCAGCTTGGGACAAGCACCCTCCTACAATGAGCAGTTCTTC. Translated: CASSLGQAPSYNEQFF.

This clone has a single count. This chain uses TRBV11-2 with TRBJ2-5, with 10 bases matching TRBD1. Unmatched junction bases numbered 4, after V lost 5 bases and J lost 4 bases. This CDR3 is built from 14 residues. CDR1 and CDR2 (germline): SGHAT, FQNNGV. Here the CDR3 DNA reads TGTGCCAGCAGCCGACAGGGGGCACGAGAGACCCAGTACTTC. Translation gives CASSRQGARETQYF.

Here the CDR3 DNA reads TGTGCCAGCAGCCCAGATGGCTCTGGAAACACCATATATTTT. Translating it yields CASSPDGSGNTIYF. This chain links TRBV7-2 with TRBJ1-3; D is unresolved. This CDR3 is 14 amino acids long. The V gene lost 5 bases and the J gene lost 0 bases, with 8 bases spanning the gap. Germline V gives CDR1 SGHTA, CDR2 FQGNSA.

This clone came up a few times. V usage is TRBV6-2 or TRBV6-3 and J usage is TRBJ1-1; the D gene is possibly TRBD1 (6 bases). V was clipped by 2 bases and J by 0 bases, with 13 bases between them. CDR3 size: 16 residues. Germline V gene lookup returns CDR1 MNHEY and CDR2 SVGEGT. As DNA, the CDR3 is TGTGCCAGCAGTTACCCTTCGACAGGCATGAACACTGAAGCTTTCTTT. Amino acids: CASSYPSTGMNTEAFF.

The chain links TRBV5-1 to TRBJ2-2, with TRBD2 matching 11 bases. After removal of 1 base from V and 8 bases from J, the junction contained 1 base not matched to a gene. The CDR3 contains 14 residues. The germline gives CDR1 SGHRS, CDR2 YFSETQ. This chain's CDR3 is CASSLTSGSGELFF. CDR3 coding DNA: TGCGCCAGCAGCTTGACTAGCGGGAGTGGGGAGCTGTTTTTT. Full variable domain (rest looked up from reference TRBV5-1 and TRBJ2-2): KAGVTQTPRYLIKTRGQQVTLSCSPISGHRSVSWYQQTPGQGLQFLFEYFSETQRNKGNFPGRFSGRQFSNSRSEMNVSTLELGDSALYLCASSLTSGSGELFFGEGSRLTVL.

The CDR3 sequence: CASSFADNQPQHF. The CDR3 nucleotides are TGTGCCAGCAGCTTTGCGGATAATCAGCCCCAGCATTTT. J is TRBJ1-5 and V is TRBV7-8; D is uncertain. The CDR3 contains 13 residues. V gave up 3 bases and J gave up 4 bases, with 7 bases separating them. Germline V gene lookup returns CDR1 SGHVS and CDR2 FQNEAQ. The whole variable domain, filled in from reference TRBV7-8 and TRBJ1-5, reads GAGVSQSPRYKVAKRGQDVALRCDPISGHVSLFWYQQALGQGPEFLTYFQNEAQLDKSGLPSDRFFAERPEGSVSTLKIQRTQQEDSAVYLCASSFADNQPQHFGDGTRLSIL.

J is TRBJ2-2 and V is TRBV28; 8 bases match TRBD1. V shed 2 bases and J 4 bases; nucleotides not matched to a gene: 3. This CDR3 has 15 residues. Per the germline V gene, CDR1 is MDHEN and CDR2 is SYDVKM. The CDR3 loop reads CASSLRTGSTGELFF. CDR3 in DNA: TGTGCCAGCAGTTTAAGGACAGGGAGCACCGGGGAGCTGTTTTTT.

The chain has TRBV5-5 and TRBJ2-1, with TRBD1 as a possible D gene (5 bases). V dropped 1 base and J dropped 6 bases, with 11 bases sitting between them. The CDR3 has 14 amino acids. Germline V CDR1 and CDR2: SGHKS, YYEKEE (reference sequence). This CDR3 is CASSLSVDSNEQFF. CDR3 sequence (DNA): TGTGCCAGCAGCTTGTCAGTAGACAGCAATGAGCAGTTCTTC.

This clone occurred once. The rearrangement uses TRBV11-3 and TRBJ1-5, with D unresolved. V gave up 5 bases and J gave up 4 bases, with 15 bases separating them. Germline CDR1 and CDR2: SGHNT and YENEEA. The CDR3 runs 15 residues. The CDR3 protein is CASSPLRGGNQPQHF. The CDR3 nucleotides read TGTGCCAGCAGCCCGCTCCGCGGAGGTAATCAGCCCCAGCATTTT.

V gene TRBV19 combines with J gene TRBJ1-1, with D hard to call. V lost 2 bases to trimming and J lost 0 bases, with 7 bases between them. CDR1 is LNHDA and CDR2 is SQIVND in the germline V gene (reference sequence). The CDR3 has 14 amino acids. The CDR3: CASSIWQMNTEAFF. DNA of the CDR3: TGTGCCAGTAGTATATGGCAGATGAACACTGAAGCTTTCTTT.

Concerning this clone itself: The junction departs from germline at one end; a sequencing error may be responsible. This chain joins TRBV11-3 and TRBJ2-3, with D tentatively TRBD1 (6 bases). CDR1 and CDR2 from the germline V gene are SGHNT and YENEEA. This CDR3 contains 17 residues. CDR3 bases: TGTGCCAGCAGCTTAGGGGACACGGGTGCCCTGCCAGAGACGCAGTATTTT. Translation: CASSLGDTGALPETQYF. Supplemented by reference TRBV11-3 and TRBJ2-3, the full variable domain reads EAGVVQSPRYKIIEKKQPVAFWCNPISGHNTLYWYLQNLGQGPELLIRYENEEAVDDSQLPKDRFSAERLKGVDSTLKIQPAELGDSAVYLCASSLGDTGALPETQYFGPGTRLTVL.

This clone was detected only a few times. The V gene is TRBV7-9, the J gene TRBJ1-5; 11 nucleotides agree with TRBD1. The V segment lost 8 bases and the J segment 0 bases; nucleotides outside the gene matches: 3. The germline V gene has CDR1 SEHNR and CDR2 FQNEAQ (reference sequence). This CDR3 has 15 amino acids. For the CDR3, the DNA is TGTGCCAGCGGGACAGGGGGATATAGCAATCAGCCCCAGCATTTT. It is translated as CASGTGGYSNQPQHF.

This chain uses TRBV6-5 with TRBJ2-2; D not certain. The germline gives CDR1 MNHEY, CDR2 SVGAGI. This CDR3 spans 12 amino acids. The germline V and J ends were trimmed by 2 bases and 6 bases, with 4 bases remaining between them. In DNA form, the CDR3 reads TGTGCCAGCAGTTACCCCTCCGGGGAGCTGTTTTTT. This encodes CASSYPSGELFF.

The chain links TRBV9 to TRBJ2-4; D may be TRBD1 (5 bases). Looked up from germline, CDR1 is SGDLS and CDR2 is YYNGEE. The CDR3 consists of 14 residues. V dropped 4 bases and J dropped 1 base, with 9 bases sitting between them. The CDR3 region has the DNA TGTGCCAGCAGCCCGACAGTTGCCAAAAACATTCAGTACTTC. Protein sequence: CASSPTVAKNIQYF.

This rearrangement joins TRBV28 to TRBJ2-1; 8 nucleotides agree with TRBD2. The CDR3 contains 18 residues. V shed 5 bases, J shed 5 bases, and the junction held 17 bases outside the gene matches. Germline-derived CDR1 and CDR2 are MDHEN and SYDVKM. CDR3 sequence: CASSKAQGLGSFDNEQFF. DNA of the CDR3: TGTGCCAGCAGTAAAGCCCAGGGACTAGGCTCTTTTGACAATGAGCAGTTCTTC.

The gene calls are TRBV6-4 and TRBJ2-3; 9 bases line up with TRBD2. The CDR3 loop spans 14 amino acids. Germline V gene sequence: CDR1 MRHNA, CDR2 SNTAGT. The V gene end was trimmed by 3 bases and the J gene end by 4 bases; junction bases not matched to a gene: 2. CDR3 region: CASSEREGPDTQYF. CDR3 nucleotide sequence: TGTGCCAGCAGTGAGCGGGAGGGCCCAGATACGCAGTATTTT.

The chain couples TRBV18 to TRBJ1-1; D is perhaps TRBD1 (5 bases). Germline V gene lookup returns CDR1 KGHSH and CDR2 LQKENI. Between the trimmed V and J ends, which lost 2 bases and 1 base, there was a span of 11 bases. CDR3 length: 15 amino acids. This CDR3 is CASSPNIQGNTEAFF. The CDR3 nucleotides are TGTGCCAGCTCACCAAATATTCAGGGGAACACTGAAGCTTTCTTT.

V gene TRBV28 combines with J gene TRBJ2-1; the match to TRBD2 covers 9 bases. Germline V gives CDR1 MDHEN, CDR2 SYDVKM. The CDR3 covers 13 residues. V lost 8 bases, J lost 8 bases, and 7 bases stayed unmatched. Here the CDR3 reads CASSGLALDEQFF. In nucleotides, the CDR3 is TGTGCCAGCTCGGGACTAGCTCTCGATGAGCAGTTCTTC. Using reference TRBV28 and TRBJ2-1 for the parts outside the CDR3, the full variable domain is DVKVTQSSRYLVKRTGEKVFLECVQDMDHENMFWYRQDPGLGLRLIYFSYDVKMKEKGDIPEGYSVSREKKERFSLILESASTNQTSMYLCASSGLALDEQFFGPGTRLTVL.

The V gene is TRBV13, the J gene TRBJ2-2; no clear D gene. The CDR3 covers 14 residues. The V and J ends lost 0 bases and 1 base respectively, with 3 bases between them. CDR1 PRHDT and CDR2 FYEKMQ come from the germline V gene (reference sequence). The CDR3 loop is CASSLGGNTGELFF. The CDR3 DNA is TGTGCCAGCAGCTTAGGCGGGAACACCGGGGAGCTGTTTTTT.

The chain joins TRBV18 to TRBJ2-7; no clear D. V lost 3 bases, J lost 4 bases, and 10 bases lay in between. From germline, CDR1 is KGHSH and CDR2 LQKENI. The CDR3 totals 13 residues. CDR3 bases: TGTGCCAGCTCACCGGGCAAGGATTACGAGCAGTACTTC. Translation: CASSPGKDYEQYF. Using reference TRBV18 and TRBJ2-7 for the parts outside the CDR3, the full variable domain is NAGVMQNPRHLVRRRGQEARLRCSPMKGHSHVYWYRQLPEEGLKFMVYLQKENIIDESGMPKERFSAEFPKEGPSILRIQQVVRGDSAAYFCASSPGKDYEQYFGPGTRLTVT.

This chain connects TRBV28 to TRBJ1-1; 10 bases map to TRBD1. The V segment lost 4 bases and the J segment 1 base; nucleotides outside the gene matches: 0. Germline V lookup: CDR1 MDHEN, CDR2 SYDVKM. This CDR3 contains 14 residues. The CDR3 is CASSWDRGNTEAFF. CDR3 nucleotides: TGTGCCAGCAGTTGGGACAGGGGGAACACTGAAGCTTTCTTT. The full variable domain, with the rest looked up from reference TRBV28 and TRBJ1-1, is DVKVTQSSRYLVKRTGEKVFLECVQDMDHENMFWYRQDPGLGLRLIYFSYDVKMKEKGDIPEGYSVSREKKERFSLILESASTNQTSMYLCASSWDRGNTEAFFGQGTRLTVV.

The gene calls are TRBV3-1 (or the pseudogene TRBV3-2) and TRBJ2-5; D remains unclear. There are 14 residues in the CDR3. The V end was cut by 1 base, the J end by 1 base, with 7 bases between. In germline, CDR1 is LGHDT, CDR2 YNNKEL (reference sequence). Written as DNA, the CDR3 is TGTGCCAGCAGCCAAGGGGCCCTCCAAGAGACCCAGTACTTC. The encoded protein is CASSQGALQETQYF.

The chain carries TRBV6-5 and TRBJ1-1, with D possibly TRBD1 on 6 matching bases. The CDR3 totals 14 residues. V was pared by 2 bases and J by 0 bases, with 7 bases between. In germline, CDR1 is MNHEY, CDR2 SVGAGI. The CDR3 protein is CASSYRTVNTEAFF. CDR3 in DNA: TGTGCCAGCAGTTACCGGACAGTGAACACTGAAGCTTTCTTT.

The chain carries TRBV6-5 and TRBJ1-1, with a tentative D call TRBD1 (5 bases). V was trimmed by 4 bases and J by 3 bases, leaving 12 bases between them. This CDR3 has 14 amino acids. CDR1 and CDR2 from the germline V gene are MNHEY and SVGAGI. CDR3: CASSFQGEDTEAFF. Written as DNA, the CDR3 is TGTGCCAGCAGTTTCCAGGGTGAAGACACTGAAGCTTTCTTT.